The table lists the clone carrying this TCR beta chain with a few counts. Its target is not known. Data came from immunoSEQ multiplex PCR; TCRdb stores just in-frame clones and leaves some out. The sample records 150,000 to 250,000 clones, approximately 82% being singletons. This specimen comes from a study of cytomegalovirus exposure and HLA in healthy donors. Study-level information: The same platform was used for the 120 validation repertoires and the roughly 680 first-cohort repertoires, a later analysis reported. Study-level results: There were fewer than 200 TCR beta chains listed as cytomegalovirus-associated.

This CDR3 is 14 amino acids long. V gave up 3 bases and J gave up 7 bases, with 13 bases separating them. Germline lookup yields CDR1 LNHDA and CDR2 SQIVND (reference sequence). The V gene is TRBV19, the J gene TRBJ1-5; D may be TRBD1 (5 bases). Source material: PBMCs. The source of this sequence is a woman under 40 in good health and CMV-seropositive. CDR3 protein: CASSIQGSGQPQHF. Here the CDR3 DNA reads TGTGCCAGTAGTATCCAGGGATCAGGACAGCCCCAGCATTTT. The variable domain in full, completed from reference TRBV19 and TRBJ1-5, reads DGGITQSPKYLFRKEGQNVTLSCEQNLNHDAMYWYRQDPGQGLRLIYYSQIVNDFQKGDIAEGYSVSREKKESFPLTVTSAQKNPTAFYLCASSIQGSGQPQHFGDGTRLSIL.